The source of this T cell receptor beta chain is a study of blood T cell repertoires in COVID-19 (dated by TCRdb to the early 2020s). Concerning the study at large: Samples from collaborators originated in the United States, Italy and Spain and spanned both the acute and convalescent phases of COVID-19. Nearly every sample came with metadata listing a de-identified subject ID, COVID-19 status, age in years and sex. Samples were obtained from the ongoing ImmuneRACE study (first 160 participants) and from roughly 1,300 subjects provided by 6 global collaborators. Subjects who had been exposed to COVID-19, were actively infected with it, or had recovered from it provided the deeply sampled blood TCRbeta repertoires that made up the dataset. Where HLA class I and class II types were available, the types were taken from metadata supplied by the sample provider, not from assay-based typing. The prospective study material was composed of cDNA or gDNA derived from T cells, B-cell-depleted T cells, or PBMCs. The repertoires were released in a freely available public database meant as a resource for research on the immune response to SARS-CoV-2.

Samples from volunteer blood donors who had recovered from COVID-19 were contributed by a second Seattle source. Each collaborating institution followed its own protocols to collect whole blood in K2EDTA tubes. Collaborator samples were shipped for TCRbeta analysis as frozen whole blood, isolated PBMCs, or DNA extracted from either sample type. TCRbeta CDR3 regions were amplified from genomic DNA by means of the immunoSEQ Assay, a bias-controlled multiplex PCR. In the original analysis: Within the assay, amplification of reference gene primers was used to estimate how many nucleated cells each sample contained. Sequence reads were collapsed and filtered to measure the absolute abundance of every unique TCRbeta CDR3 rearrangement. For each sample, productive Simpson clonality was calculated as the square root of Simpson's diversity index over productive rearrangements. TCRdb carries this immuneACCESS record with in-frame sequences only. Its versions omit some clonotypes, under half of them owing to an unresolved V gene in the studies checked, with the rest unexplained. The V and J calls and clone size come from that table; D and trimming were worked out from the DNA. Recorded for this sample are 300,000 or so clones; approximately 87% of them occurred a single time. Approximately 1.5% of the sample is held by the ten biggest clonotypes.

Of note for this clone: The target of this receptor is not known. No much larger clone exists at a distance of one base, and base qualities are not known.

For CDR1 and CDR2, the germline V gene lists SQVTM and ANQGSEA. At the junction V is shortened by 2 bases and J by 3 bases; bases outside the gene matches: 7. The cysteine opens and the phenylalanine closes a CDR3 of 16 amino acids. This entry keeps only the CDR3 DNA: 48 bases, framed from base 1. Paper-wide results and their limitations: How much clinical and demographic metadata was included differed by source and by participant, and the metadata was provided uncurated.

What was sequenced was peripheral blood. In this chain, TRBV29-1 is recombined with TRBJ1-2; TRBD1 matches 12 bases in the middle. The receptor was derived from a woman aged 40 to 50 who had recovered from COVID-19. The bases read TGCAGCGTTGAACGTGGGGACAGGGGGCCTTACTATGGCTACACCTTC. Translated, it reads CSVERGDRGPYYGYTF.